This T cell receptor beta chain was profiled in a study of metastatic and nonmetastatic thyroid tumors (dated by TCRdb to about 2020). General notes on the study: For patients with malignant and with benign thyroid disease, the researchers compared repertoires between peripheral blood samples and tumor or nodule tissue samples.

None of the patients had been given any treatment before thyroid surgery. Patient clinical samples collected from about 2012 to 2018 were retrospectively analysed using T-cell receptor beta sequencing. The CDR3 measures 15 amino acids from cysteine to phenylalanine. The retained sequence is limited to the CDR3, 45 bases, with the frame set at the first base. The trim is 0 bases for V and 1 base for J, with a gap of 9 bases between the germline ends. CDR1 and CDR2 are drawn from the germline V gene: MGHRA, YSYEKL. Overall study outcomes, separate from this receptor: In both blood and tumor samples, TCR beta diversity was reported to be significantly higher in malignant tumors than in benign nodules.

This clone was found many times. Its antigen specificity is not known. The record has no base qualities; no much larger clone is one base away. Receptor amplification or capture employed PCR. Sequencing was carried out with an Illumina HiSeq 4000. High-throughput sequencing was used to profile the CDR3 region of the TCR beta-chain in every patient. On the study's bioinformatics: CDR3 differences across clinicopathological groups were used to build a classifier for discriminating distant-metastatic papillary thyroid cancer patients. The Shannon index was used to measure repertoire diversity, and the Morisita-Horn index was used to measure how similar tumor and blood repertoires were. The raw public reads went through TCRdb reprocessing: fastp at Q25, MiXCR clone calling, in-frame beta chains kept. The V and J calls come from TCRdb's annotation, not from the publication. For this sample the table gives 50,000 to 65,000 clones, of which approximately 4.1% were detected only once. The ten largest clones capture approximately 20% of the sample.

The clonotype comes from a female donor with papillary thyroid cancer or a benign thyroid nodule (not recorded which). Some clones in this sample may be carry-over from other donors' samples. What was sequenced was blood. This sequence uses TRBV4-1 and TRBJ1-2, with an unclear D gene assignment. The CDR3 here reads CASSQDLVFNYGYTF. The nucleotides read TGCGCCAGCAGCCAAGATTTGGTCTTTAACTATGGCTACACCTTC.